One sample yielded the 20 T cell receptor beta chains listed below, sequenced in a study of OX40 agonist ivuxolimab in advanced cancers. Clones were sequenced by immunoSEQ multiplex PCR, and TCRdb holds only the in-frame ones, with some missing. Found here are approximately 70,000 clones, roughly 90% of them singletons; the top ten hold 2.8%. This specimen consisted of CD4+ or CD8+ T cells sorted from blood, obtained in a trial of the OX40 agonist ivuxolimab. These receptors all stem from an adult with an advanced solid tumor such as melanoma, head and neck, liver or kidney cancer.

The V and J genes are TRBV7-3 and TRBJ2-3; D is undetermined. V lost 4 bases and J lost 2, with 7 bases in between. This CDR3 has 13 residues. Germline CDR1 and CDR2: SGHTA and FQGTGA. The CDR3 loop reads CASSSGHTDTQYF. Here the CDR3 DNA reads TGTGCCAGCAGCTCAGGCCACACAGATACGCAGTATTTT.

This CDR3 reads CASSETLGQGNEKLFF. The CDR3 nucleotides read TGTGCCAGCAGTGAAACTCTAGGACAGGGTAACGAAAAACTGTTTTTT. The chain links TRBV2 to TRBJ1-4; 8 bases agree with TRBD1. Per the germline V gene, CDR1 is SNHLY and CDR2 is FYNNEI. V shed 2 bases, J shed 8 bases, and the junction held 10 bases outside the gene matches. The CDR3 totals 16 residues.

The chain joins TRBV18 to TRBJ1-1; 10 bases agree with TRBD1. The CDR3 is 15 residues long. With V trimmed by 2 bases and J by 6 bases, 6 bases remained unmatched. CDR1 KGHSH and CDR2 LQKENI come from the germline V gene. The CDR3 here is CASSPGTGDPPEAFF. In DNA, the CDR3 is TGTGCCAGCTCACCAGGGACAGGGGATCCCCCTGAAGCTTTCTTT. Variable domain in full (rest from reference TRBV18 and TRBJ1-1): NAGVMQNPRHLVRRRGQEARLRCSPMKGHSHVYWYRQLPEEGLKFMVYLQKENIIDESGMPKERFSAEFPKEGPSILRIQQVVRGDSAAYFCASSPGTGDPPEAFFGQGTRLTVV.

As concerns this clone: The same CDR3 arises from other DNA sequences in this sample as well. CDR3: CASSEVRRDEQYF. CDR3 nucleotide sequence: TGTGCCAGCAGTGAGGTACGGCGGGACGAGCAGTACTTC. The genes are TRBV6-1 and TRBJ2-7, with D perhaps TRBD2 (5 bases). Trimming removed 3 bases at V and 5 bases at J, with 11 bases between. CDR3 length: 13 residues. The germline V gene has CDR1 MNHNS and CDR2 SASEGT.

The chain employs TRBV5-1 and TRBJ1-1; D gene ambiguous. V shed 0 bases and J shed 2 bases, with 8 bases lying between them. Germline V gene lookup returns CDR1 SGHRS and CDR2 YFSETQ. CDR3 length equals 14 residues. Written as DNA, the CDR3 is TGCGCCAGCAGCTTGGGGGGAGTCAACACTGAAGCTTTCTTT. Translating gives CASSLGGVNTEAFF.

The chain carries TRBV5-1 and TRBJ1-2; TRBD1 matches 10 bases. The CDR3 length is 16 residues. The J segment lost 6 bases and the V segment lost 5 bases, leaving 13 bases of the junction unmatched. Germline loops: CDR1 SGHRS, CDR2 YFSETQ. CDR3 protein: CASSQNSGQGLNGYTF. The CDR3 coding sequence is TGCGCCAGCAGTCAAAATTCGGGACAGGGGTTGAATGGCTACACCTTC.

The chain carries TRBV6-4 and TRBJ2-1, with no clear D. The V end was cut by 8 bases, the J end by 6 bases, with 17 bases between. The CDR3 is 14 amino acids. Germline CDR1 MRHNA, CDR2 SNTAGT. The CDR3 spells CASGRTELSNEQFF. The CDR3 DNA sequence: TGTGCCAGCGGAAGGACGGAGCTTAGCAATGAGCAGTTCTTC.

This sequence joins TRBV12-5 and TRBJ1-4; D is undetermined. Germline V CDR1 and CDR2: LGHNT, FRNRAP. The CDR3 extends over 20 amino acids. Trimming shortened V by 0 bases and J by 0 bases, and 20 bases separated the two germline ends. CDR3 sequence reads: CASGLVSNMGRRTTNEKLFF. For the CDR3, the DNA is TGTGCTAGTGGTTTGGTATCGAATATGGGCCGAAGAACAACTAATGAAAAACTGTTTTTT.

In its sample, this clone was seen a few times. This chain joins TRBV19 and TRBJ2-3, with 7 bases identical to TRBD1. The CDR3 is 12 amino acids. Germline loops: CDR1 LNHDA, CDR2 SQIVND (reference sequence). Germline trimming cut 8 bases from V and 2 bases from J; bases unmatched to any gene: 1. The CDR3 here is CASGQATDTQYF. CDR3 sequence (DNA): TGTGCCAGTGGACAGGCCACAGATACGCAGTATTTT.

This clone was seen a few times. This chain connects TRBV19 to TRBJ2-1; D is perhaps TRBD1 (5 bases). Trimming removed 5 bases at V and 11 bases at J, with 13 bases between. Germline CDR1 is LNHDA and CDR2 is SQIVND (reference sequence). This CDR3 is 12 amino acids long. CDR3 residues: CASSAPRGKQFF. In nucleotides, the CDR3 is TGTGCCAGTAGTGCCCCAAGGGGAAAGCAGTTCTTC.

The V call is TRBV5-1, the J call TRBJ1-5; 7 bases line up with TRBD1. Unmatched junction bases numbered 5, after V lost 4 bases and J lost 4 bases. Germline CDR1 reads SGHRS; CDR2 reads YFSETQ. The CDR3 is 14 residues long. The CDR3 DNA is TGCGCCAGCAGCCCGGGGGACAGAAATCAGCCCCAGCATTTT. Protein product: CASSPGDRNQPQHF.

About this clone itself: One junction end disagrees with the germline gene, perhaps due to a read error. This chain links TRBV7-7 with TRBJ2-5, with 11 bases fitting TRBD1. CDR3 length: 16 residues. Germline V gene sequence: CDR1 SSHAT, CDR2 FNYEAQ (reference sequence). In DNA, the CDR3 is TGTGCTAGCAGCGCTCACGGGACAGGGGGTCAAGAGACCCAGTACTTC. This sequence encodes CASSAHGTGGQETQYF.

The rearrangement joins TRBV11-2 to TRBJ1-6, with 9 nucleotides matching TRBD1. Germline V gene sequence: CDR1 SGHAT, CDR2 FQNNGV. This CDR3 is 15 amino acids long. V trimming: 1 base; J trimming: 8 bases; junction bases outside the gene matches: 3. The CDR3 nucleotides are TGTGCCAGCAGCTTAGTGGGACAGGGATATTCACCCCTCCACTTT. Encoded protein: CASSLVGQGYSPLHF.

J is TRBJ1-2 and V is TRBV4-2; D not certain. Trimming took off 6 bases at V and 0 bases at J, with 14 bases between the two ends. CDR3 size: 15 residues. Germline loops: CDR1 LGHNA, CDR2 YNFKEQ. CDR3 nucleotide sequence: TGTGCCAGCAGAGAAGAGGGCCGGTCTAACTATGGCTACACCTTC. This gives the protein CASREEGRSNYGYTF.

For this clone: Other DNA sequences in this specimen translate into the identical CDR3. This chain uses TRBV4-1 with TRBJ1-1; possibly TRBD1 for D (6 bases). The CDR3 is made up of 16 amino acids. Germline V gene sequence: CDR1 MGHRA, CDR2 YSYEKL. Trimming left V 3 bases short and J 2 bases short, with 16 bases between. The CDR3 DNA follows: TGCGCCAGCAGCCAGGGGGGGGGCAGGCCAAACACTGAAGCTTTCTTT. Translated: CASSQGGGRPNTEAFF.

The CDR3 here is CASSLGSYNSPLHF. The DNA of the CDR3 is TGTGCCAGCAGCCTGGGGTCCTATAATTCACCCCTCCACTTT. The genes are TRBV9 and TRBJ1-6; D remains unclear. Germline V lookup: CDR1 SGDLS, CDR2 YYNGEE. The length of the CDR3 is 14 residues. The V end lost 4 bases, the J end lost 1 base, and 6 bases lay between the germline ends. The full variable domain, with the rest looked up from reference TRBV9 and TRBJ1-6, is DSGVTQTPKHLITATGQRVTLRCSPRSGDLSVYWYQQSLDQGLQFLIQYYNGEERAKGNILERFSAQQFPDLHSELNLSSLELGDSALYFCASSLGSYNSPLHFGNGTRLTVT.

A note on this clone: Mismatch with germline at one junction end may stem from a read error. The chain couples TRBV5-1 to TRBJ1-4; D gene unclear. Germline CDR1 reads SGHRS; CDR2 reads YFSETQ. The CDR3 is 15 residues long. CDR3 in amino acids: CASSSREVLREKLFF. DNA for the CDR3: TGTGCCAGCAGCTCCCGGGAGGTGCTGCGGGAAAAACTGTTTTTT.

V gene TRBV28 combines with J gene TRBJ1-5, with 8 bases aligning to TRBD1. Per the germline V gene, CDR1 is MDHEN and CDR2 is SYDVKM. The CDR3 runs 15 residues. Trimming at V came to 1 base and at J to 7 bases, leaving 6 bases not matched to a gene. The CDR3 DNA reads as TGTGCCAGCAGTTTATTAGGACAGGGAGGGCAGCCCCAGCATTTT. Encoded protein: CASSLLGQGGQPQHF.

The rearrangement links TRBV4-2 to TRBJ2-5; 10 bases align to TRBD2. The CDR3 length is 15 residues. The germline V gene has CDR1 LGHNA and CDR2 YNFKEQ. With 4 bases clipped from V and 4 bases from J, the junction kept 6 bases outside the gene matches. The CDR3 protein is CASSPIAGGRETQYF. In DNA form, the CDR3 reads TGTGCCAGCAGCCCTATAGCGGGGGGCAGAGAGACCCAGTACTTC.

This chain connects TRBV7-3 to TRBJ2-2, with 10 bases that match TRBD1. The junction had 10 bases not matched to a gene; V was cut back by 4 bases and J by 5 bases. Germline V gene lookup returns CDR1 SGHTA and CDR2 FQGTGA. The CDR3 contains 17 residues. DNA for the CDR3: TGTGCCAGCAGCTCCATTGGGGGGACAGGGGTAACCGGGGAGCTGTTTTTT. Encoded protein: CASSSIGGTGVTGELFF.